The source of this T cell receptor beta chain is a study of shared clonotypes between healthy human individuals. The overall study: Per donor, CD8 memory used one plate, CD8 naive used two, CD4 memory used three and CD4 naive used three.

The length of the CDR3 is 15 residues. V dropped 6 bases and J dropped 8 bases, with 17 bases sitting between them. The germline V gene encodes CDR1 MNHNY and CDR2 SVGAGI (reference sequence). Each subset's genomic DNA was shared equally among a number of immunoSEQ plates. The method was immunoSEQ multiplex PCR; TCRdb's version includes in-frame clones alone and lacks a portion of them. Among 2 million to 2.5 million clones listed, 85% to 95% were seen once. Sequencing input: naive CD4+ T cells sorted from blood. Subset described: CD45RA+ positively selected. This rearrangement joins TRBV6-6 to TRBJ1-6; no clear D. This sequence originates from a man between 18 and 35 years old in good health. CDR3 DNA: TGTGCCAGCAGCCCTGGACTGGGTCATTATTCACCCCTCCACTTT. This encodes CASSPGLGHYSPLHF.